This is a list of T cell receptor beta chains from one sample in a study of siplizumab effects on memory and regulatory T cells. The assay was immunoSEQ multiplex PCR, and TCRdb's table has in-frame clones only and misses some. The table includes roughly 100,000 clones, about 93% detected once. Input material: Tregs sorted from blood. The receptor source for this set is a human donor in good health. Both conserved end residues are part of each CDR3. Fields, in order: V gene, J gene, CDR3 protein.

>TRBV7-2|TRBJ2-1
CASSPVAGALYNEQFF
>TRBV6-5|TRBJ2-1
CASTQRGVTGNEQFF
>TRBV18|TRBJ2-7
CASSASRGLGYEQYF
>TRBV18|TRBJ1-1
CASSPGPSGTNTEAFF
>TRBV19|TRBJ1-5
CASSIWAPRARNQPQHF
>TRBV7-3|TRBJ2-6
CASSLEGSSGANVLTF
>TRBV11-2|TRBJ1-4
CASSQDRPNEKLFF
>TRBV18|TRBJ2-1
CASSPTSGTSHEQFF
>TRBV7-8|TRBJ2-2
CASSLATGGSAGELFF
>TRBV5-1|TRBJ2-1
CASSLPGLALGQTSSYNEQFF
>TRBV20-1|TRBJ2-5
CSARLGETQYF
>TRBV4-1|TRBJ1-2
CASSQVGQQGYTF
>TRBV4-2|TRBJ2-6
CASSQELLSSGANVLTF
>TRBV6-6|TRBJ2-5
CASSLHQGTETQYF
>TRBV10-3|TRBJ1-1
CAISGSRGRVNTEAFF